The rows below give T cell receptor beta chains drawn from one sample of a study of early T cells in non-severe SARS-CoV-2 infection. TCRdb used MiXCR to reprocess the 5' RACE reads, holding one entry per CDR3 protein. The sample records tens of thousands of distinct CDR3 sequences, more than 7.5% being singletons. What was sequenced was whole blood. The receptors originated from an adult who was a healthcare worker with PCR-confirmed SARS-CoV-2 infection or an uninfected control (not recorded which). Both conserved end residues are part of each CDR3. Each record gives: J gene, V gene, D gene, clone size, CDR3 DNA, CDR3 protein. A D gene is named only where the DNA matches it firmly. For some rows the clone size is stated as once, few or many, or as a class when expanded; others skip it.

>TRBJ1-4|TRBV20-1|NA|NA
TGCAGTGCCCGTGACAGGACGGGGGAAAAACTGTTTTTT
CSARDRTGEKLFF
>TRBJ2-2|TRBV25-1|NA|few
TGTGCCAGAGAGAACGGCGGGGAGCTGTTTTTT
CARENGGELFF
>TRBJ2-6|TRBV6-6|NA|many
TGTGCCAGCAGTTACTCCCCAGGGTCTGGGGCCAACGTCCTGACTTTC
CASSYSPGSGANVLTF
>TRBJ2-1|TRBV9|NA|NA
TGTGCCAGCAGCCCTCGGACTGGCGGGTGGAGCTCCTACAATGAGCAGTTCTTC
CASSPRTGGWSSYNEQFF
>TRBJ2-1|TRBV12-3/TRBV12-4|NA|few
TGTGCCAGCAGTACTAGCACCTCCTACAATGAGCAGTTCTTC
CASSTSTSYNEQFF
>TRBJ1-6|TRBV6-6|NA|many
TGTGCCAGCAGCGCCGGGCTGGGAAGAGGAGTAAATTCACCCCTCCACTTT
CASSAGLGRGVNSPLHF
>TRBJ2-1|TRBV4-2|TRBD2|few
TGTGCCAGCAGCCAAGAGCCTAGCGGGAGCCACAATGAGCAGTTCTTC
CASSQEPSGSHNEQFF
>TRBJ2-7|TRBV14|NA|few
TGTGCCAGCAGCCAAGATCTTGGGGGAGGCCGGACCGAGCAGTACTTC
CASSQDLGGGRTEQYF
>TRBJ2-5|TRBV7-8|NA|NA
TGTGCCAGCAGCTCCCGGTCGGGAGAGACCCAGTACTTC
CASSSRSGETQYF
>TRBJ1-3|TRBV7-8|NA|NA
TGTGCCAGCAGCTCCGGGACACGAAACACCATATATTTT
CASSSGTRNTIYF
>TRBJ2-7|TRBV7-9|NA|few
TGTGCCAGCAGCTTAGCGGACTGGGACGAGCAGTACTTC
CASSLADWDEQYF
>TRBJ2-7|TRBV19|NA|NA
TGTGCCACGGGGACGGATCTATACGAGCAGTACTTC
CATGTDLYEQYF
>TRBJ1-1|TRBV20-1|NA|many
TGCAGTGCTAGAGATGTTATGAGACGGGTTTTCTTT
CSARDVMRRVFF
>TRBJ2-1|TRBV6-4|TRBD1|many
TGTGCCAGCAGTGAGACAGGGGAAGGGGATGAGCAGTTCTTC
CASSETGEGDEQFF
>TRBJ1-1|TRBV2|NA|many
TGTGCCAGCAGTGTCTCAGGAGTGGGCACTGAAGCTTTCTTT
CASSVSGVGTEAFF
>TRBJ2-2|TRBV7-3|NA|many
TGTGCCAGCAGCTCATCGAACAGGGCCGGGGAGCTGTTTTTT
CASSSSNRAGELFF
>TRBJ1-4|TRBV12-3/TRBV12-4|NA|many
TGTGCCAGCAGTTTTGGCAGGAATGAAAAACTGTTTTTT
CASSFGRNEKLFF
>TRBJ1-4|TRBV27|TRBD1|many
TGTGCCAGCAGTACCCAGGGGGCGCAGGAAAAACTGTTTTTT
CASSTQGAQEKLFF
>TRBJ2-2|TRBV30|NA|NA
TGTGCCTGGAGTGTACAATTACACACCGGGGAGCTGTTTTTT
CAWSVQLHTGELFF
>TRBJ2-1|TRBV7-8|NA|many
TGTGCCAGCAGCTTAGCTGGCGGGGCCTACAATGAGCAGTTCTTC
CASSLAGGAYNEQFF
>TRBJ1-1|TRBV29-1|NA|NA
TGCAGCGTTGCGACAGGAGACACTGAAGCTTTCTTT
CSVATGDTEAFF
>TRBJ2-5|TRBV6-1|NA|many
TGTGCCAGCAGTGAACAAGGAACGGGGGAAGAGACCCAGTACTTC
CASSEQGTGEETQYF
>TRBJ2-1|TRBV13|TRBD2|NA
TGTGCCAGCAGTTTCAGGACTAGCGGGACATGGTACAATGAGCAGTTCTTC
CASSFRTSGTWYNEQFF
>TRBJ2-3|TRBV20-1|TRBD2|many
TGCAGTGCTGGAGTACTAGCGGGAGTGGGAGATACGCAGTATTTT
CSAGVLAGVGDTQYF
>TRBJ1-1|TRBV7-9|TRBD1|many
TGTGCCAGCAGACCAAGTATAGACAGGGAAGGAGGGAACACTGAAGCTTTCTTT
CASRPSIDREGGNTEAFF
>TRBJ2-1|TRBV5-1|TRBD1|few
TGCGCCAGCAGCGCTGGGACAGGGACTGGCAATGAGCAGTTCTTC
CASSAGTGTGNEQFF
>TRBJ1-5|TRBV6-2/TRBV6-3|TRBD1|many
TGTGCCAGCAGCCAGGGGGACGGCAATCAGCCCCAGCATTTT
CASSQGDGNQPQHF
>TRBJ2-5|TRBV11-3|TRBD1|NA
TGTGCCAGCAGTGGGGACAGGAACCAAGAGACCCAGTACTTC
CASSGDRNQETQYF
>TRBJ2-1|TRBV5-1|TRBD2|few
TGCGCCAGCAGCTTGAGCGGGAGGGTCAATGAGCAGTTCTTC
CASSLSGRVNEQFF
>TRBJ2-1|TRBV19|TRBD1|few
TGTGCCAGTAAGCAACAGGGGGACTCCTACAATGAGCAGTTCTTC
CASKQQGDSYNEQFF
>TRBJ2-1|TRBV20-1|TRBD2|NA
TGCAGTGCTAGACCTAGCGGGAGTCCCGGGCAGTTCTTC
CSARPSGSPGQFF
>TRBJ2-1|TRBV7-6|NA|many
TGTGCCAGCAGCTCCAGCGGATTCTACAATGAGCAGTTCTTC
CASSSSGFYNEQFF
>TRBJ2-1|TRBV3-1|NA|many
TGTGCCAGCAGTCCCGGGACTTTTCTAGGAACGAGCTCCTACAATGAGCAGTTCTTC
CASSPGTFLGTSSYNEQFF
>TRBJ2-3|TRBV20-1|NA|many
TGCAGTGCTGGGGCACCGGGACTCCGCGGGATGACAGATACGCAGTATTTT
CSAGAPGLRGMTDTQYF
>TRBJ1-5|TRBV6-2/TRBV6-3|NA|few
TGTGCCAGCAGTGGCCCGAGGAGGTATAGCAATCAGCCCCAGCATTTT
CASSGPRRYSNQPQHF
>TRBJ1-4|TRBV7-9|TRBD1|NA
TGTGCCAGCAGCCTAGGGACAGGGAGAGAAAAACTGTTTTTT
CASSLGTGREKLFF
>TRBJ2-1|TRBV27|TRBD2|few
TGTGCCAGCAGTCCAATGGGGACTAGAGAGAACAATGAGCAGTTCTTC
CASSPMGTRENNEQFF
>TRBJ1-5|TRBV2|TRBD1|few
TGTGCCAGCAGTGTCCCGGGACAGGGGTCCTATCTCAATCAGCCCCAGCATTTT
CASSVPGQGSYLNQPQHF
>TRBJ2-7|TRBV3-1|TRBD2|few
TGTGCCAGCAGCCAGGCCGGAGCGGGGGGCAGGTCCTACGAGCAGTACTTC
CASSQAGAGGRSYEQYF
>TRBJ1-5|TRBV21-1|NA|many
TGTGCCAGCAGCAAAAGGATAACAGGTGGGATCAATCAGCCCCAGCATTTT
CASSKRITGGINQPQHF
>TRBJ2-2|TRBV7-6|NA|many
TGTGCCAGCAGCTTAGCGCCGATCCAGCTGAACACCGGGGAGCTGTTTTTT
CASSLAPIQLNTGELFF
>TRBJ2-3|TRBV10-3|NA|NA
TGTGCCATCAGTGGGGGAAGACGCCCAGATACGCAGTATTTT
CAISGGRRPDTQYF
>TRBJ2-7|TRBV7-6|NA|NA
TGTGCCAGCAGCTTAGTCCAGGAAAGCTACGAGCAGTACTTC
CASSLVQESYEQYF